This TCR beta chain emerged from a study of molecular identifiers for immune sequencing clone quantification. Based on a CD8+CD4-CCR7+CD45RA+ profile, naive CD8 T cells were sorted. Study outcomes and limitations: Spiked Jurkat TCR RNA originating from one cell could reportedly be identified amid some 920,000 naive cells. Underestimated sizes of highly expanded clones could result from identical TCR molecules that share a barcode.

The use of previously described methods and listed TCR primers produced the bulk TCR libraries. TCRdb ran MiXCR on the PCR reads and lists one entry per CDR3 protein. Found here are some 580,000 distinct CDR3 sequences, about 25% of them singletons; the top ten hold 0.78%. The V end lost 5 bases, the J end lost 2 bases, and 16 bases lay between the germline ends. This CDR3 is 15 amino acids long. Germline V gives CDR1 GTSNPN, CDR2 SVGIG (reference sequence). This clonotype was recorded at least ten times. No antigen is known for it. The rearrangement links TRBV30 to TRBJ1-5; D perhaps matches TRBD1 (6 bases). The sequenced material came from naive CD8+ T cells from blood, with Jurkat cell RNA spiked in. Indicated subset: FACS-sorted CD8+CD4-CCR7+CD45RA+ naive T cells. The clonotype comes from a human donor in good health. Some libraries in this study had Jurkat cell RNA spiked in. The CDR3 DNA sequence: TGTGCCTGGGCCTGGGGGCCGGGAGGCAATCAGCCCCAGCATTTT. This sequence encodes CAWAWGPGGNQPQHF.